Shown below are 28 T cell receptor beta chains from a single sample sequenced in a study of cytomegalovirus exposure and HLA in healthy donors. Primers: 60 Vbeta forward and 13 Jbeta reverse. Repertoires were generated with immunoSEQ multiplex PCR, while TCRdb's copy carries only in-frame clones and drops some. The sample contains about 140,000 clones, 70% to 85% of which appear only once. The sequenced material came from PBMCs. The receptors stem from a woman in her forties in good health and CMV-seronegative.

The gene calls are TRBV18 and TRBJ1-2, with unresolved D. The germline V gene has CDR1 KGHSH and CDR2 LQKENI. This CDR3 has 16 amino acids. Trimming left V 2 bases short and J 0 bases short, with 13 bases between. This CDR3 is CASSPYSTLTNYGYTF. Here the CDR3 DNA reads TGTGCCAGCTCACCATACTCCACCCTAACTAACTATGGCTACACCTTC.

The CDR3 reads CASSRPGQGAYEQYF. The CDR3 DNA sequence: TGTGCCAGCAGCCGACCGGGACAGGGGGCCTACGAGCAGTACTTC. This sequence joins TRBV7-9 and TRBJ2-7; 11 bases are shared with TRBD1. Germline V gene data show CDR1 as SEHNR and CDR2 as FQNEAQ (reference sequence). The junction had 5 bases not matched to a gene; V was cut back by 5 bases and J by 2 bases. The CDR3 totals 15 residues.

The gene calls are TRBV5-6 and TRBJ2-7; 7 bases map to TRBD2. The CDR3 has 16 amino acids. Germline V CDR1 and CDR2: SGHDT, YYEEEE. Trimming cost V 0 bases and J 2 bases; bases outside gene matches: 8. For the CDR3, the DNA is TGTGCCAGCAGCTTGGGGACTCCGGGACTAACCTACGAGCAGTACTTC. Translating it yields CASSLGTPGLTYEQYF.

This clone was counted once. Here the CDR3 DNA reads TGCGCCAGCAGTGAGTCGGCAGGGTGGGTTGGTGCCGGGGAGCTGTTTTTT. Translated: CASSESAGWVGAGELFF. The V gene is TRBV10-2, the J gene TRBJ2-2, with TRBD1 as a possible D gene (5 bases). Germline V gene lookup returns CDR1 WSHSY and CDR2 SAAADI. Deletions cut 0 bases from V and 6 bases from J, with 17 bases between. This CDR3 has 17 residues.

The rearrangement joins TRBV5-1 to TRBJ1-2; tentatively, D is TRBD1 (5 bases). The CDR3 sequence is 16 residues long. V shed 3 bases and J shed 2 bases, with 17 bases lying between them. Germline V gene sequence: CDR1 SGHRS, CDR2 YFSETQ. Here the CDR3 reads CASSSFPARGNYGYTF. CDR3 DNA sequence: TGCGCCAGCAGCTCCTTCCCCGCTCGGGGGAACTATGGCTACACCTTC. The full variable domain, its missing parts supplied by reference TRBV5-1 and TRBJ1-2, is KAGVTQTPRYLIKTRGQQVTLSCSPISGHRSVSWYQQTPGQGLQFLFEYFSETQRNKGNFPGRFSGRQFSNSRSEMNVSTLELGDSALYLCASSSFPARGNYGYTFGSGTRLTVV.

This clone was observed once. The rearrangement joins TRBV2 to TRBJ1-2; D gene unclear. V was pared by 2 bases and J by 6 bases, with 13 bases between. The CDR3 runs 14 residues. CDR1 and CDR2 (germline): SNHLY, FYNNEI. The CDR3 nucleotides are TGTGCCAGCAGTGAATCCCCCCCGGAGGATGGCTACACCTTC. Its translation: CASSESPPEDGYTF.

V and J are TRBV7-9 and TRBJ1-3, with 8 bases that match TRBD1. With 4 bases clipped from V and 1 base from J, the junction kept 6 bases outside the gene matches. The V gene's germline CDR1 is SEHNR and CDR2 FQNEAQ (reference sequence). The CDR3 totals 16 residues. CDR3 region: CASSSWTGPSGNTIYF. Written as DNA, the CDR3 is TGTGCCAGCAGCTCCTGGACAGGGCCGTCTGGAAACACCATATATTTT.

The chain is built from TRBV15 and TRBJ1-1, with a tentative D call TRBD1 (5 bases). Trimming stripped 0 bases from V and 4 bases from J, with 15 bases between. CDR1 and CDR2 (germline): LNHNV, YYDKDF (reference sequence). This CDR3 has 16 residues. The CDR3 loop reads CATSRDYRGSFTEAFF. The CDR3 DNA sequence: TGTGCCACCAGCAGAGATTATAGGGGTTCATTCACTGAAGCTTTCTTT. Based on the CDR3 plus reference TRBV15 and TRBJ1-1, the full variable domain is DAMVIQNPRYQVTQFGKPVTLSCSQTLNHNVMYWYQQKSSQAPKLLFHYYDKDFNNEADTPDNFQSRRPNTSFCFLDIRSPGLGDTAMYLCATSRDYRGSFTEAFFGQGTRLTVV.

The rearrangement joins TRBV9 to TRBJ2-4; weak D call: TRBD1 (5 bases). The CDR3 sequence is 17 residues long. Looked up from germline, CDR1 is SGDLS and CDR2 is YYNGEE. V lost 0 bases to trimming and J lost 2 bases, with 15 bases between them. The CDR3 protein is CASSVEGRVSPKNIQYF. For the CDR3, the DNA is TGTGCCAGCAGCGTAGAGGGCAGGGTATCCCCCAAAAACATTCAGTACTTC.

The chain links TRBV6-4 to TRBJ1-2, with D uncertain. The CDR3 is made up of 11 amino acids. V was clipped by 5 bases and J by 8 bases, with 9 bases between them. Germline CDR1 is MRHNA and CDR2 is SNTAGT. CDR3 sequence reads: CASSSSGGYTF. The CDR3 region has the DNA TGTGCCAGCAGTTCATCGGGGGGCTACACCTTC.

This sequence joins TRBV11-2 and TRBJ2-2; possibly TRBD2 for D (5 bases). Germline values: CDR1 SGHAT, CDR2 FQNNGV. This CDR3 region has 18 residues. With 3 bases removed from V and 4 bases from J, the gap between germline ends came to 21 bases. CDR3 region: CASSLYPLRTLTTGELFF. As DNA, the CDR3 is TGTGCCAGCAGCTTGTACCCACTGAGGACTCTTACCACCGGGGAGCTGTTTTTT.

The chain is built from TRBV29-1 and TRBJ2-7, with TRBD1 matching over 9 bases. V lost 6 bases to trimming and J lost 3 bases; unmatched junction nucleotides: 9. The germline CDR1 and CDR2 sequences are SQVTM and ANQGSEA. The CDR3 contains 14 residues. The DNA of the CDR3 is TGCAGCGTCGGGGGGACAGGGCAGGGCTACGAGCAGTACTTC. It translates to CSVGGTGQGYEQYF.

The chain links TRBV23-1 to TRBJ1-5; TRBD1 matches 7 bases. TRBV23-1 is an ORF; its function is uncertain. The CDR3 totals 15 residues. V shed 4 bases, J shed 7 bases, and the junction held 10 bases outside the gene matches. CDR3 DNA sequence: TGCGCCAGCAGTCTTCGCTGGGACAGACCCCAGCCCCAGCATTTT. It translates to CASSLRWDRPQPQHF.

The chain combines TRBV4-2 with TRBJ2-5; D is possibly TRBD2 (6 bases). The germline V and J ends were trimmed by 3 bases and 5 bases, with 13 bases remaining between them. Germline V lookup: CDR1 LGHNA, CDR2 YNFKEQ. CDR3 length: 14 residues. The CDR3 nucleotides are TGTGCCAGCAGCCAGGGCGGGACCGCGGAGACCCAGTACTTC. Its translation: CASSQGGTAETQYF.

The chain uses TRBV9 and TRBJ2-7, with 8 bases lining up with TRBD1. Germline V CDR1 and CDR2: SGDLS, YYNGEE. The CDR3 covers 13 residues. The V gene end was trimmed by 7 bases and the J gene end by 3 bases; junction bases not matched to a gene: 6. The CDR3 protein is CASSGQGLYEQYF. In nucleotides, the CDR3 is TGTGCCAGCTCTGGACAGGGTCTCTACGAGCAGTACTTC.

This clone was found a few times. This sequence joins TRBV2 and TRBJ2-2, with TRBD1 matching over 9 bases. V gave up 6 bases and J gave up 0 bases; unmatched junction bases: 5. From germline, CDR1 is SNHLY and CDR2 FYNNEI. This CDR3 region has 16 residues. The CDR3 here is CASSQWTGANTGELFF. The CDR3 nucleotides are TGTGCCAGCAGCCAATGGACAGGGGCGAACACCGGGGAGCTGTTTTTT.

This rearrangement joins TRBV7-6 to TRBJ2-2; 12 nucleotides line up with TRBD2. This CDR3 has 17 residues. V gave up 1 base and J gave up 6 bases; unmatched junction bases: 6. Per germline, CDR1 SGHVS and CDR2 FNYEAQ. This chain's CDR3 is CASSLEWGLAGPGELFF. The CDR3, as DNA: TGTGCCAGCAGCTTAGAGTGGGGACTAGCGGGTCCCGGGGAGCTGTTTTTT.

CDR3 sequence: CASSWAGGPYEQYF. The CDR3 coding sequence is TGTGCCAGCAGCTGGGCGGGGGGACCCTACGAGCAGTACTTC. This rearrangement joins TRBV7-2 to TRBJ2-7; 8 bases are a match to TRBD2. V was pared by 4 bases and J by 2 bases, with 4 bases of the junction left unmatched. The germline V gene encodes CDR1 SGHTA and CDR2 FQGNSA. The CDR3 has 14 amino acids.

This chain links TRBV7-2 with TRBJ2-2; 8 bases are shared with TRBD1. CDR1 and CDR2 (germline): SGHTA, FQGNSA. The CDR3 loop spans 17 amino acids. Trimming cost V 3 bases and J 1 base; bases outside gene matches: 7. CDR3 nucleotide sequence: TGTGCCAGCAGCTTGTACAGGGGGAACATGAACACCGGGGAGCTGTTTTTT. As protein: CASSLYRGNMNTGELFF.

The J gene is TRBJ2-7, the V gene TRBV7-2, with 8 bases that match TRBD1. This CDR3 contains 15 residues. With 4 bases clipped from V and 2 bases from J, the junction kept 7 bases outside the gene matches. Germline V gene data show CDR1 as SGHTA and CDR2 as FQGNSA. CDR3 nucleotide sequence: TGTGCCAGCAGCTCCGGGACAGGAGCTCCCTACGAGCAGTACTTC. Translation: CASSSGTGAPYEQYF. Full variable domain (rest looked up from reference TRBV7-2 and TRBJ2-7): GAGVSQSPSNKVTEKGKDVELRCDPISGHTALYWYRQSLGQGLEFLIYFQGNSAPDKSGLPSDRFSAERTGGSVSTLTIQRTQQEDSAVYLCASSSGTGAPYEQYFGPGTRLTVT.

Regarding this clone: One junction end does not reproduce the germline sequence, and a read error may be involved. Other DNA sequences in the sample encode the same CDR3. J is TRBJ2-1 and V is TRBV4-1; D uncertain. The CDR3 has 14 amino acids. In germline, CDR1 is MGHRA, CDR2 YSYEKL. CDR3 region: CASSPRLGIDEQFF. The CDR3 DNA is TGTGCCAGCAGCCCCCGACTCGGTATCGATGAGCAGTTCTTC.

This rearrangement joins TRBV15 to TRBJ2-1; tentative D call: TRBD2 (5 bases). V was clipped by 0 bases and J by 8 bases, with 8 bases between them. Germline loops: CDR1 LNHNV, CDR2 YYDKDF (reference sequence). There are 13 residues in the CDR3. CDR3 protein: CATSREAGHEQFF. The CDR3 DNA sequence: TGTGCCACCAGCAGAGAGGCGGGCCATGAGCAGTTCTTC.

On this clone: Other DNA variants within this sample encode the same CDR3. This chain joins TRBV18 and TRBJ2-7; 9 nucleotides match TRBD1. V lost 6 bases to trimming and J lost 5 bases; unmatched junction nucleotides: 8. Germline V gives CDR1 KGHSH, CDR2 LQKENI. This CDR3 comprises 14 residues. CDR3 nucleotide sequence: TGTGCCAGCTCTCGGACCGGGACAGGGAACGAGCAGTACTTC. This gives the protein CASSRTGTGNEQYF.

In its sample, this clone was seen once. V usage is TRBV6-5 and J usage is TRBJ1-1; 7 bases map to TRBD1. The V gene end was trimmed by 4 bases and the J gene end by 1 base; junction bases not matched to a gene: 6. This CDR3 contains 15 residues. Germline-derived CDR1 and CDR2 are MNHEY and SVGAGI. The CDR3 nucleotides are TGTGCCAGCAGTTCAGGGGGTAACAAGAACACTGAAGCTTTCTTT. Protein: CASSSGGNKNTEAFF.

This clone has just one count. The V and J genes are TRBV25-1 and TRBJ2-7; TRBD1 agrees at 8 bases. J lost 6 bases, V lost 7 bases, and 17 bases had no gene match. Germline CDR1 reads MGHDK; CDR2 reads SYGVNS. This CDR3 is 16 amino acids long. CDR3 residues: CASTGTGTGRGTEQYF. The CDR3 DNA reads as TGTGCCAGCACCGGAACCGGGACAGGAAGGGGAACCGAGCAGTACTTC.

The chain employs TRBV28 and TRBJ2-1, with 9 bases lining up with TRBD2. CDR1 is MDHEN and CDR2 is SYDVKM in the germline V gene. The V gene end was trimmed by 3 bases and the J gene end by 0 bases; junction bases not matched to a gene: 12. The CDR3 loop spans 19 amino acids. In DNA, the CDR3 is TGTGCCAGCAGTTTTACGGGGAGACTAGCGGACATCTCCTACAATGAGCAGTTCTTC. This encodes CASSFTGRLADISYNEQFF.

A few counts support this clone. The rearrangement joins TRBV4-3 to TRBJ1-4; D perhaps matches TRBD1 (6 bases). Trimming took off 3 bases at V and 8 bases at J, with 16 bases between the two ends. The CDR3 length is 15 residues. Germline values: CDR1 LGHNA, CDR2 YSLEER. CDR3: CASSQEQGLREKLFF. Written as DNA, the CDR3 is TGCGCCAGCAGCCAGGAACAGGGTTTACGGGAAAAACTGTTTTTT.

The V gene is TRBV4-3, the J gene TRBJ1-6; 9 bases align to TRBD1. Germline lookup yields CDR1 LGHNA and CDR2 YSLEER. The J segment lost 9 bases and the V segment lost 0 bases, leaving 12 bases of the junction unmatched. The CDR3 totals 18 residues. The CDR3 DNA is TGCGCCAGCAGCCAAGATGAAAGGACAGGGGAGTTTAGTTCACCCCTCCACTTT. This sequence encodes CASSQDERTGEFSSPLHF.